The T cell receptor (beta chain) under discussion was sequenced for a study of blood T cells in healthy people across ages. Study results and caveats: Getting older went along with TCR beta diversity per million T cells dropping roughly linearly.

Germline values: CDR1 SQVTM, CDR2 ANQGSEA. V lost 5 bases to trimming and J lost 2 bases, with 11 bases between them. The CDR3 runs 13 residues. All donors came from Russia, were Caucasian and healthy, and spanned ages roughly 6 to 95. Drawing of peripheral blood yielded ten milliliters from each donor. Together with a sample-barcoded 5' primer, a J-beta primer mix was included in a second PCR lasting roughly 6 to 12 cycles. All cDNA molecules were each tagged by a template-switch adaptor with 12 random nucleotides. TCRdb analysed the 5' RACE reads with MiXCR anew, one entry per CDR3 protein. The sample contains about a million distinct CDR3 sequences, around two fifths of which appear only once. Comment on this clonotype: Its specificity is not known.

Sequencing was carried out using blood. The chain joins TRBV29-1 to TRBJ2-3; D is perhaps TRBD2 (6 bases). The TCR comes from a young man in good health. The CDR3 region has the DNA TGCAGCGTTATCCGGACTAACACAGATACGCAGTATTTT. As protein: CSVIRTNTDTQYF.